The 5 T cell receptor beta chains given below trace back to one sample, sequenced in a study of T cells in Graves' hyperthyroidism and ophthalmopathy. Amplified TCR beta CDR3 regions derived from RNA transcripts. HTBI primers were employed in a first-round RT-PCR of the TCR CDR3. TCRdb fed the multiplex PCR reads into MiXCR, producing one record per CDR3 protein. This sample has approximately 700,000 distinct CDR3 sequences; less than 45% occur once, and the top ten carry about 7.2%. The sequencing input was peripheral blood or thyroid tissue (not recorded which). These receptors were obtained from an adult man with Graves' disease, either hyperthyroidism or ophthalmopathy (not recorded which).

This clonotype was observed many times. J is TRBJ2-7 and V is TRBV2, with TRBD2 matching over 8 bases. The V gene end was trimmed by 7 bases and the J gene end by 4 bases; junction bases not matched to a gene: 12. The germline V gene encodes CDR1 SNHLY and CDR2 FYNNEI. This CDR3 has 15 amino acids. The DNA of the CDR3 is TGTGCCAGCAAGCTGTCTCAGCGGGGGTGGTACGAGCAGTACTTC. Encoded protein: CASKLSQRGWYEQYF.

On this clonotype: This may stem from a read error, because a much larger clone lies one nucleotide away. The chain employs TRBV29-1 and TRBJ1-1; D is perhaps TRBD1 (5 bases). Trimming stripped 4 bases from V and 3 bases from J, with 12 bases between. The CDR3 contains 13 residues. Germline values: CDR1 SQVTM, CDR2 ANQGSEA. The CDR3 DNA reads TGCAGCGTTGTAGCCAGGGTCGACACTGAAGCTTTCTTT. It is translated as CSVVARVDTEAFF.

This clonotype was observed a handful of times. The CDR3 nucleotides read TGTGCCAGCAGTTTAGGACTAGCGGGAGGGGAGTACTTC. The encoded protein is CASSLGLAGGEYF. The chain has TRBV6-4 and TRBJ2-5; 15 bases line up with TRBD2. Germline V gene sequence: CDR1 MRHNA, CDR2 SNTAGT. This CDR3 is 13 amino acids long. The junction had 4 bases not matched to a gene; V was cut back by 5 bases and J by 12 bases.

Comments on this clonotype: A much larger clone is a single base away; this may be a read error. The gene calls are TRBV10-2 and TRBJ1-2; D is unresolved. The CDR3 runs 15 residues. CDR1 WSHSY and CDR2 SAAADI come from the germline V gene. The CDR3 nucleotides are TGCGCCATCAGTCAGGCAGTAGGGCTGGCCTACGGCTACACCTTC. Protein product: CAISQAVGLAYGYTF.

The chain carries TRBV24-1 and TRBJ1-1, with D perhaps TRBD1 (5 bases). CDR1 KGHDR and CDR2 SFDVKD come from the germline V gene. The CDR3 contains 14 residues. The V gene lost 4 bases and the J gene lost 7 bases, with 15 bases spanning the gap. The CDR3 sequence: CATSEGVAKFEAFF. In DNA form, the CDR3 reads TGTGCCACCAGTGAGGGGGTCGCGAAATTTGAAGCTTTCTTT.